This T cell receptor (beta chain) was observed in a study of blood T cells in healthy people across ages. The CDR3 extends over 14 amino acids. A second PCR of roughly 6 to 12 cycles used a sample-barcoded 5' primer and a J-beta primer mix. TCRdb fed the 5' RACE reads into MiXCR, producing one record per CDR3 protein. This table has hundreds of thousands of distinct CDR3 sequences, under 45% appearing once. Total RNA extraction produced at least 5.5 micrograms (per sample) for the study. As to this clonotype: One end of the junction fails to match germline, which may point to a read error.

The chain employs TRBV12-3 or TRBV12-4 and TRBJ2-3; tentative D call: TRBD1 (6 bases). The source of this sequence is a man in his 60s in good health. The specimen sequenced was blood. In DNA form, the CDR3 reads TGTGCCAGCAGTTTAATAGTGGGGGCAGATATGCAGTATTTT. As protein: CASSLIVGADMQYF.